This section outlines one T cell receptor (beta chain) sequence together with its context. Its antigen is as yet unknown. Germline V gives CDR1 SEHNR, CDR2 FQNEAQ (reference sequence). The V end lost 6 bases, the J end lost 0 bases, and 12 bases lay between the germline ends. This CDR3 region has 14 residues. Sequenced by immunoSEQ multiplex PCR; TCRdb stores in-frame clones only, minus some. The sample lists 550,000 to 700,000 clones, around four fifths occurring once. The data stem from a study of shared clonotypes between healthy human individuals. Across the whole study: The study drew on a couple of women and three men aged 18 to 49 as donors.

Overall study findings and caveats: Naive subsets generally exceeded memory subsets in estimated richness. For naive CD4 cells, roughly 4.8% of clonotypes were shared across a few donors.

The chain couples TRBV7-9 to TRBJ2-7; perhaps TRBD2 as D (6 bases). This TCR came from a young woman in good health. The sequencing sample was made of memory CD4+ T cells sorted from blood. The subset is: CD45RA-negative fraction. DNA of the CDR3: TGTGCCAGCAGAACGGACGGGAGCTCCTACGAGCAGTACTTC. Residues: CASRTDGSSYEQYF. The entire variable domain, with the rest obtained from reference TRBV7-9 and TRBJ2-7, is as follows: DTGVSQNPRHKITKRGQNVTFRCDPISEHNRLYWYRQTLGQGPEFLTYFQNEAQLEKSRLLSDRFSAERPKGSFSTLEIQRTEQGDSAMYLCASRTDGSSYEQYFGPGTRLTVT.